This T cell receptor (beta chain) was identified in a study of chemoradiotherapy in HPV16-positive cancers. Study information: Two HPV16-positive patients' cells yielded candidate HPV-specific clones and common motifs.

Clones were sequenced by immunoSEQ multiplex PCR, and TCRdb holds only the in-frame ones, with some missing. The sample consists of about 5,300 clones, 89% of them appearing once. V lost 6 bases, J lost 2 bases, and 11 bases stayed unmatched. Germline V gene data show CDR1 as SNHLY and CDR2 as FYNNEI. The CDR3 is 19 amino acids. This sequence joins TRBV2 and TRBJ2-4; 15 nucleotides align to TRBD2. This specimen was blood, taken from a patient who underwent chemoradiotherapy. This clonotype was obtained from a human donor with HPV-associated anogenital cancer. CDR3: CASSLRGLAGGLTKNIQYF. CDR3 sequence (DNA): TGTGCCAGCAGCCTTCGCGGACTAGCGGGAGGGCTGACCAAAAACATTCAGTACTTC.